What follows describes a single TCR beta chain. CDR1 and CDR2 from the germline V gene are SGHKS and YYEKEE (reference sequence). This CDR3 region has 15 residues. V lost 5 bases to trimming and J lost 4 bases, with 15 bases between them. These data belong to a study of control samples from healthy donors and cancer patients. Measured with immunoSEQ multiplex PCR; TCRdb has only the in-frame clones, and not every one. This sample has about 120,000 clones; approximately 92% occur once, and the top ten carry roughly 1.9%. The sequencing sample was made of blood. The chain joins TRBV5-5 to TRBJ2-2; unclear D gene. This clonotype was obtained from a woman in her fifties or sixties in good health. In nucleotides, the CDR3 is TGTGCCAGCAGGCTGAAGGTCGACTTCACCGGGGAGCTGTTTTTT. It translates to CASRLKVDFTGELFF.